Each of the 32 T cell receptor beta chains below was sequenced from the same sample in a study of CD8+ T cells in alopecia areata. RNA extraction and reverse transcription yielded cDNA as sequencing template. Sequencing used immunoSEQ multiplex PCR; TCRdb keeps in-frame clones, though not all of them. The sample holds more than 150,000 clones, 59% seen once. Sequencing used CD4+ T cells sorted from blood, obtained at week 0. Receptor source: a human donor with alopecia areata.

Here the CDR3 DNA reads TGCAGCGTCGCAAAGACTAGCGGTCTCTCCTACGAGCAGTACTTC. It translates to CSVAKTSGLSYEQYF. J is TRBJ2-7 and V is TRBV29-1; TRBD2 matches 9 bases. CDR3 length: 15 residues. Germline-derived CDR1 and CDR2 are SQVTM and ANQGSEA. Trimming cost V 6 bases and J 0 bases; bases outside gene matches: 9.

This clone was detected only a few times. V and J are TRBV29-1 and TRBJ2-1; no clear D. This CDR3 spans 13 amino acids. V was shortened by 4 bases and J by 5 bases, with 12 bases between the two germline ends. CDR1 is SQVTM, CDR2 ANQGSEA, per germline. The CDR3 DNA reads TGCAGCGTTGCGGTTGCGATTCACAATGAGCAGTTCTTC. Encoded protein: CSVAVAIHNEQFF.

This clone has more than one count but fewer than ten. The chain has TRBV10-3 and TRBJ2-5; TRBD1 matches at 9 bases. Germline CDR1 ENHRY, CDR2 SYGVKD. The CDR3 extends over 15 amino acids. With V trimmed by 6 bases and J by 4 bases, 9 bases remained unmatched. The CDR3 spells CAISRTGVSGETQYF. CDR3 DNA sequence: TGTGCCATCAGCCGGACAGGGGTTAGCGGAGAGACCCAGTACTTC.

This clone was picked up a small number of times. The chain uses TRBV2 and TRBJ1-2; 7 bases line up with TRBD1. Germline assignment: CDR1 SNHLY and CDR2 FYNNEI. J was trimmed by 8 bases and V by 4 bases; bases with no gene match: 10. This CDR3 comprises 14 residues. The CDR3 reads CASSVPNRGSGYTF. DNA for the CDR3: TGTGCCAGCAGTGTTCCTAACAGGGGAAGCGGCTACACCTTC.

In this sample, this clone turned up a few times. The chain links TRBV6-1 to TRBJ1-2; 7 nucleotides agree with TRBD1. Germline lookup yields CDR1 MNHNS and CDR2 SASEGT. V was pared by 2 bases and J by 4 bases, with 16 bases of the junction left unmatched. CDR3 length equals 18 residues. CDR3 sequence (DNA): TGTGCCAGCAGTGAACGGCCGCTGAGGGGGCGGGGGACCTATGGCTACACCTTC. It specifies CASSERPLRGRGTYGYTF.

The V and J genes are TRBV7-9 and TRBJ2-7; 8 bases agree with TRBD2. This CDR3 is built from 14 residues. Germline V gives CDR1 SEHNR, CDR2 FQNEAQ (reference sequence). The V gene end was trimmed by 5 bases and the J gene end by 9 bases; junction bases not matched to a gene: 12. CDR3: CASSPRTAGDGQYF. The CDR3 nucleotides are TGTGCCAGCAGCCCCCGGACAGCGGGGGACGGGCAGTACTTC. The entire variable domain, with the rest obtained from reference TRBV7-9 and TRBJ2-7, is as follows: DTGVSQNPRHKITKRGQNVTFRCDPISEHNRLYWYRQTLGQGPEFLTYFQNEAQLEKSRLLSDRFSAERPKGSFSTLEIQRTEQGDSAMYLCASSPRTAGDGQYFGPGTRLTVT.

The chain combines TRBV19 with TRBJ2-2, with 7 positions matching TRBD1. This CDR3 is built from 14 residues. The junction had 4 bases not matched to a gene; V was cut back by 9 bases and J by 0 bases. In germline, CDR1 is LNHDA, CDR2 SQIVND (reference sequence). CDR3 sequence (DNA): TGTGCCAGCCAGGGACAGACGAACACCGGGGAGCTGTTTTTT. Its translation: CASQGQTNTGELFF.

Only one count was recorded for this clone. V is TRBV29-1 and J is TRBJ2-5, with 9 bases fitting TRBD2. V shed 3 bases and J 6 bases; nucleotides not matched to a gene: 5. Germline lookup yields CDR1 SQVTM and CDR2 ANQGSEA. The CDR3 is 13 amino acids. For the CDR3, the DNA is TGCAGCGTTGAGGGCGGGGGGGAAAAGACCCAGTACTTC. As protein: CSVEGGGEKTQYF.

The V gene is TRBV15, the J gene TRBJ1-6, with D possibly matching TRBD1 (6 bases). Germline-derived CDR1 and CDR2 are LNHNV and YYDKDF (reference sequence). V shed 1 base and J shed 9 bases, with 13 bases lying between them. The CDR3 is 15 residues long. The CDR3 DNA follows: TGTGCCACCAGCAGAGCTACCAGGGGAGGTTCACCCCTCCACTTT. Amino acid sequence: CATSRATRGGSPLHF.

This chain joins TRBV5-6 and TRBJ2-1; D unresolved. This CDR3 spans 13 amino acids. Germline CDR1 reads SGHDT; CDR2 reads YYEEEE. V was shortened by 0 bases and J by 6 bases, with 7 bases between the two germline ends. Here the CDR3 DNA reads TGTGCCAGCAGCTTGGCCGCGCCCAATGAGCAGTTCTTC. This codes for CASSLAAPNEQFF.

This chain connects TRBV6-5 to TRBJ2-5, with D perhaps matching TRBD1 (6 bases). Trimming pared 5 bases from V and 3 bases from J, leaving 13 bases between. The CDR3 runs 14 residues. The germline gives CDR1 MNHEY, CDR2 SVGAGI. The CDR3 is CASSHQGTEETQYF. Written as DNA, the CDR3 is TGTGCCAGCAGTCACCAGGGGACCGAAGAGACCCAGTACTTC.

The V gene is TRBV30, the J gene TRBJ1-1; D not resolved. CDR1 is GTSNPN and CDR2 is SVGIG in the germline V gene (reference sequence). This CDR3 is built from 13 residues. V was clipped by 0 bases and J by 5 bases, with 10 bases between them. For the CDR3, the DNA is TGTGCCTGGAGTGTTGGCAGTAGGACTGAAGCTTTCTTT. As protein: CAWSVGSRTEAFF.

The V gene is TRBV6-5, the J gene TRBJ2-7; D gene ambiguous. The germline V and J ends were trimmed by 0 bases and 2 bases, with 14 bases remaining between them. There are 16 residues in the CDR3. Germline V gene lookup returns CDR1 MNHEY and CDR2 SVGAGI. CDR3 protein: CASSYSHPTETYEQYF. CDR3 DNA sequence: TGTGCCAGCAGTTACTCCCACCCGACCGAAACCTACGAGCAGTACTTC.

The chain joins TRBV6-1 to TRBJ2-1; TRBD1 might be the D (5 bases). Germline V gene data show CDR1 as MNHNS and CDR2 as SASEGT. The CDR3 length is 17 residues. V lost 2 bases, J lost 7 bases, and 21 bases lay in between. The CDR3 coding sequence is TGTGCCAGCAGTGAAAGGGCAGGGATAGTGAGGACGAATGAGCAGTTCTTC. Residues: CASSERAGIVRTNEQFF.

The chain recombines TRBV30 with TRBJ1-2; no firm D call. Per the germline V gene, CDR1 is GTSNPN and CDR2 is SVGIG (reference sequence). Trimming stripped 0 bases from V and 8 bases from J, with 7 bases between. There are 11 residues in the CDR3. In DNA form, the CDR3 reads TGTGCCTGGAGTGTAAACGGGGGCTACACCTTC. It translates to CAWSVNGGYTF.

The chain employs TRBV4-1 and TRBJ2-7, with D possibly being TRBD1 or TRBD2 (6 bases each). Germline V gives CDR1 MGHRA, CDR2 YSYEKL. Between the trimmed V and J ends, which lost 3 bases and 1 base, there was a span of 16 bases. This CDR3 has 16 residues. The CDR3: CASSHLKTGGSYEQYF. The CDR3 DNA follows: TGCGCCAGCAGCCATTTAAAGACAGGAGGGTCCTACGAGCAGTACTTC.

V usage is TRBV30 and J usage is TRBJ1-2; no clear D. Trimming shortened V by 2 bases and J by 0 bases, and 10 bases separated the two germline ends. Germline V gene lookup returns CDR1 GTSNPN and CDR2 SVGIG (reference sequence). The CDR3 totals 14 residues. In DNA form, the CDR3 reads TGTGCCTGGAGTTTGAGCCCAGCTAACTATGGCTACACCTTC. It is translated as CAWSLSPANYGYTF.

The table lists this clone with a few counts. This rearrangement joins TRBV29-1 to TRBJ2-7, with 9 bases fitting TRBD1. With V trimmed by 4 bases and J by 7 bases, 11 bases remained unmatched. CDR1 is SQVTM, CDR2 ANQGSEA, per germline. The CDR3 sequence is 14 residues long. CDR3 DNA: TGCAGCGTTGGAATGGGACAGGGATCTAGGGAGCAGTACTTC. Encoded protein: CSVGMGQGSREQYF.

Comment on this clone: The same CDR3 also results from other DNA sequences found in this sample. The CDR3 sequence is CASSPPGSGETQYF. The CDR3 DNA reads TGTGCCAGCTCACCACCAGGGTCCGGAGAGACCCAGTACTTC. V and J are TRBV18 and TRBJ2-5; unclear D gene. V was clipped by 0 bases and J by 4 bases, with 9 bases between them. The CDR3 is 14 residues long. Germline V lookup: CDR1 KGHSH, CDR2 LQKENI.

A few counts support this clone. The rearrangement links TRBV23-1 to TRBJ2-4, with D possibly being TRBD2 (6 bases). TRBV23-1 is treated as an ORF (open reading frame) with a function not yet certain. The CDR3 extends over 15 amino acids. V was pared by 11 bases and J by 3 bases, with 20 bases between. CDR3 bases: TGCGCCCGGAGGGCCGGCGGGGTACGCAAAAACATTCAGTACTTC. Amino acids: CARRAGGVRKNIQYF.

The CDR3 DNA reads as TGCAGTGCTAAGAGAAGGGAGACCCAGTACTTC. It codes for CSAKRRETQYF. The J gene is TRBJ2-5, the V gene TRBV20-1; D is uncertain. This CDR3 has 11 residues. CDR1 is DFQATT, CDR2 SNEGSKA, per germline (reference sequence). V lost 4 bases and J lost 5, with 8 bases in between.

CDR3: CAWRVQGIGEQYF. CDR3 coding DNA: TGTGCCTGGAGAGTGCAGGGGATAGGGGAGCAGTACTTC. This rearrangement joins TRBV30 to TRBJ2-7; maybe TRBD1 (6 bases). The CDR3 loop spans 13 amino acids. From germline, CDR1 is GTSNPN and CDR2 SVGIG (reference sequence). V shed 3 bases and J shed 7 bases, with 16 bases lying between them.

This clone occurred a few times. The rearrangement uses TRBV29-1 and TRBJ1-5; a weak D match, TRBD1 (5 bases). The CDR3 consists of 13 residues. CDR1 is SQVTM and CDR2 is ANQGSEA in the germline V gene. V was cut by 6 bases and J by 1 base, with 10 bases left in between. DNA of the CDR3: TGCAGCGTGGCCCGGGACAGCAATCAGCCCCAGCATTTT. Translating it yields CSVARDSNQPQHF.

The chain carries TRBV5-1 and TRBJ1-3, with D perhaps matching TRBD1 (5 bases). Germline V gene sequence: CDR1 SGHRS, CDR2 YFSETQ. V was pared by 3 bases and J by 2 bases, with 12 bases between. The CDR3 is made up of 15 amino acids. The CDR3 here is CASSSGPGTGNTIYF. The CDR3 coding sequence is TGCGCCAGCAGCTCGGGCCCAGGGACTGGAAACACCATATATTTT. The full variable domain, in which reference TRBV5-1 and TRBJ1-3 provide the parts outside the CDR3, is KAGVTQTPRYLIKTRGQQVTLSCSPISGHRSVSWYQQTPGQGLQFLFEYFSETQRNKGNFPGRFSGRQFSNSRSEMNVSTLELGDSALYLCASSSGPGTGNTIYFGEGSWLTVV.

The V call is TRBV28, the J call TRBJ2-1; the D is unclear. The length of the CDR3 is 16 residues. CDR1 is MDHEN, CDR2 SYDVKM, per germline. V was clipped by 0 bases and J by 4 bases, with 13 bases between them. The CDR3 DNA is TGTGCCAGCAGTTTATGGGGGTTGGCTGAATACAATGAGCAGTTCTTC. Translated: CASSLWGLAEYNEQFF.

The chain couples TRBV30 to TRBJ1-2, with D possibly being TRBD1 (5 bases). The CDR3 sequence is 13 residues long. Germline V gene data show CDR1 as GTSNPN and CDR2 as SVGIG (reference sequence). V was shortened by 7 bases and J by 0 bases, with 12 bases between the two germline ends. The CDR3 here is CASPGPSNYGYTF. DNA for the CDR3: TGTGCCTCCCCGGGACCCTCTAACTATGGCTACACCTTC.

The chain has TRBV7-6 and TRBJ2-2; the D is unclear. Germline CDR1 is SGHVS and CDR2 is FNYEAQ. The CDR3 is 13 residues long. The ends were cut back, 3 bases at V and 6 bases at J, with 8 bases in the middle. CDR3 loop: CASSFQESGELFF. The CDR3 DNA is TGTGCCAGCAGCTTCCAAGAGTCCGGGGAGCTGTTTTTT.

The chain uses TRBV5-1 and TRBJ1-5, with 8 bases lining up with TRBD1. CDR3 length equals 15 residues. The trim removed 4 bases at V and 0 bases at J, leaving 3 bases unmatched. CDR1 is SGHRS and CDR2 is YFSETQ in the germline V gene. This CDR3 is CASSGDRYSNQPQHF. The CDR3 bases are TGCGCCAGCAGCGGGGACAGGTATAGCAATCAGCCCCAGCATTTT. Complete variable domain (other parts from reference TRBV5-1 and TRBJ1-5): KAGVTQTPRYLIKTRGQQVTLSCSPISGHRSVSWYQQTPGQGLQFLFEYFSETQRNKGNFPGRFSGRQFSNSRSEMNVSTLELGDSALYLCASSGDRYSNQPQHFGDGTRLSIL.

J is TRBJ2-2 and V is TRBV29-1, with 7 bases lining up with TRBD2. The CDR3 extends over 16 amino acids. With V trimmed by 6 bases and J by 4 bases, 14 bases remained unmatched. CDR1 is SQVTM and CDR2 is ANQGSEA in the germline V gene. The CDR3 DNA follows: TGCAGCGTGGCTACCCGGGACTCGGGGGGCACCGGGGAGCTGTTTTTT. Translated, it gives CSVATRDSGGTGELFF.

CDR3 protein: CAWSPRTAPLHF. Written as DNA, the CDR3 is TGTGCCTGGAGTCCCCGGACAGCACCCCTCCACTTT. This chain joins TRBV30 and TRBJ1-6, with D maybe TRBD1 (6 bases). There are 12 residues in the CDR3. Trimming took off 2 bases at V and 11 bases at J, with 10 bases between the two ends. Germline V lookup: CDR1 GTSNPN, CDR2 SVGIG (reference sequence).

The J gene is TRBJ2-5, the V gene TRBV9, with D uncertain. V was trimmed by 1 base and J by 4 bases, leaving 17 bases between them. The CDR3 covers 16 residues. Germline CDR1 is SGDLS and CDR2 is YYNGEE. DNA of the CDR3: TGTGCCAGCAGCGTATCCGCTATTGGGGTTGGAGAGACCCAGTACTTC. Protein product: CASSVSAIGVGETQYF. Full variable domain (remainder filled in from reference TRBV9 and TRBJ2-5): DSGVTQTPKHLITATGQRVTLRCSPRSGDLSVYWYQQSLDQGLQFLIQYYNGEERAKGNILERFSAQQFPDLHSELNLSSLELGDSALYFCASSVSAIGVGETQYFGPGTRLLVL.

The CDR3 DNA is TGCAGAGCGAGGGTAGGCTACAATGAGCAGTTCTTC. Its translation is CRARVGYNEQFF. This chain links TRBV29-1 with TRBJ2-1, with D possibly TRBD2 on 5 matching bases. Germline V lookup: CDR1 SQVTM, CDR2 ANQGSEA. The CDR3 has 12 residues.